These 26 T cell receptor beta chains came from one sample sequenced in a study of blood T cell repertoires in COVID-19 (dated by TCRdb to about 2020). Receptor amplification or capture employed the immunoSEQ multiplex PCR assay. What TCRdb holds here is the immuneACCESS table cut down to in-frame rearrangements. Part of the clones is not present; checked against another copy, under half of the missing clones reflect an unresolved V gene, and the others are unexplained. Here the sample has under 200,000 clones; around 86% occur a single time. Under 3.5% of the sample comes from the top ten. Sequences were obtained from peripheral blood. The receptors shown here come from a man aged 70 or older with acute or convalescent COVID-19.

The chain employs TRBV3-1 (or the pseudogene TRBV3-2) and TRBJ1-3; D gene unclear. This CDR3 is 15 amino acids long. The germline CDR1 and CDR2 sequences are LGHDT and YNNKEL (reference sequence). Trimming left V 0 bases short and J 1 base short, with 7 bases between. The CDR3 nucleotides are TGTGCCAGCAGCCAAGATCCGGGGTCTGGAAACACCATATATTTT. Translating gives CASSQDPGSGNTIYF.

The chain recombines TRBV24-1 with TRBJ2-7, with 10 nucleotides matching TRBD1. Germline V gene sequence: CDR1 KGHDR, CDR2 SFDVKD. The CDR3 has 16 amino acids. With V trimmed by 3 bases and J by 3 bases, 7 bases remained unmatched. The CDR3 DNA reads as TGTGCCACCAGTGATCCTCGGGACAGGGGATACTACGAGCAGTACTTC. It translates to CATSDPRDRGYYEQYF.

The V and J genes are TRBV7-2 and TRBJ2-5; D gene uncertain. The CDR3 has 14 amino acids. V was trimmed by 1 base and J by 2 bases, leaving 8 bases between them. From germline, CDR1 is SGHTA and CDR2 FQGNSA. Here the CDR3 DNA reads TGTGCCAGCAGCTTAGGGAGATCACAAGAGACCCAGTACTTC. Translation: CASSLGRSQETQYF.

The genes are TRBV28 and TRBJ1-5, with TRBD1 identical over 8 bases. CDR1 and CDR2 (germline): MDHEN, SYDVKM. J gave up 1 base and V 6 bases, and 17 bases lay outside the gene matches. CDR3 length equals 19 residues. For the CDR3, the DNA is TGTGCCAGCAGCCCCATAAAATACCTAGGACAGGGCAGCAATCAGCCCCAGCATTTT. Protein product: CASSPIKYLGQGSNQPQHF. The entire variable domain, with the rest obtained from reference TRBV28 and TRBJ1-5, is as follows: DVKVTQSSRYLVKRTGEKVFLECVQDMDHENMFWYRQDPGLGLRLIYFSYDVKMKEKGDIPEGYSVSREKKERFSLILESASTNQTSMYLCASSPIKYLGQGSNQPQHFGDGTRLSIL.

The chain carries TRBV28 and TRBJ1-4, with D possibly being TRBD1 (6 bases). The length of the CDR3 is 17 residues. Trimming cost V 3 bases and J 1 base, with 15 bases left between them. From germline, CDR1 is MDHEN and CDR2 SYDVKM. The CDR3 DNA follows: TGTGCCAGCAGTTTGTTTACAGGGTATAGAACTAATGAAAAACTGTTTTTT. Translating it yields CASSLFTGYRTNEKLFF. The whole variable domain, filled in from reference TRBV28 and TRBJ1-4, reads DVKVTQSSRYLVKRTGEKVFLECVQDMDHENMFWYRQDPGLGLRLIYFSYDVKMKEKGDIPEGYSVSREKKERFSLILESASTNQTSMYLCASSLFTGYRTNEKLFFGSGTQLSVL.

The chain is built from TRBV2 and TRBJ1-2; 7 bases map to TRBD1. Germline CDR1 is SNHLY and CDR2 is FYNNEI. The CDR3 runs to 13 residues. The V gene end was trimmed by 4 bases and the J gene end by 8 bases; junction bases not matched to a gene: 7. This chain's CDR3 is CASSGGTATGYTF. CDR3 nucleotides: TGTGCCAGCAGTGGGGGGACAGCGACCGGCTACACCTTC.

This clone showed up just once. The chain has TRBV6-5 and TRBJ1-6; no reliable D call. Germline V gives CDR1 MNHEY, CDR2 SVGAGI. Trimming stripped 5 bases from V and 5 bases from J, with 10 bases between. This CDR3 is built from 14 residues. CDR3 protein: CASSPPGNNSPLHF. The CDR3 DNA is TGTGCCAGCAGTCCCCCGGGGAATAATTCACCCCTCCACTTT.

J is TRBJ1-1 and V is TRBV6-5; 7 bases align to TRBD1. Germline loops: CDR1 MNHEY, CDR2 SVGAGI. The V segment lost 8 bases and the J segment 5 bases; nucleotides outside the gene matches: 14. The CDR3 contains 15 residues. DNA of the CDR3: TGTGCCAGCCCTAGAAGACAGGGTGTAAATACTGAAGCTTTCTTT. Protein product: CASPRRQGVNTEAFF.

The chain employs TRBV5-5 and TRBJ2-7; D remains unclear. Trimming took off 1 base at V and 3 bases at J, with 11 bases between the two ends. The CDR3 is 14 amino acids. Germline CDR1 reads SGHKS; CDR2 reads YYEKEE (reference sequence). This CDR3 reads CASSLRGALYEQYF. The CDR3 DNA follows: TGTGCCAGCAGCTTGCGAGGTGCCCTCTACGAGCAGTACTTC.

The chain has TRBV28 and TRBJ1-5; the D gene is possibly TRBD1 (6 bases). The CDR3 extends over 16 amino acids. V was trimmed by 3 bases and J by 6 bases, leaving 18 bases between them. Germline assignment: CDR1 MDHEN and CDR2 SYDVKM. CDR3 residues: CASSFIRGSRFQPQHF. As DNA, the CDR3 is TGTGCCAGCAGTTTCATCAGGGGATCTCGGTTTCAGCCCCAGCATTTT.

This chain joins TRBV29-1 and TRBJ1-3; D is ambiguous. V lost 3 bases and J lost 1, with 7 bases in between. CDR1 is SQVTM, CDR2 ANQGSEA, per germline. The CDR3 totals 13 residues. The CDR3 reads CSVEAGSGNTIYF. The CDR3 region has the DNA TGCAGCGTTGAGGCGGGGTCTGGAAACACCATATATTTT.

The genes are TRBV5-1 and TRBJ2-7; 12 nucleotides agree with TRBD1. The CDR3 covers 14 residues. Trimming at V came to 4 bases and at J to 7 bases, leaving 6 bases not matched to a gene. Germline CDR1 reads SGHRS; CDR2 reads YFSETQ. The chain's CDR3 is CASSGPGQGAEQYF. The DNA for the CDR3 is TGCGCCAGCAGCGGGCCGGGACAGGGGGCTGAGCAGTACTTC.

The V call is TRBV4-3, the J call TRBJ2-6; D perhaps matches TRBD1 (5 bases). CDR1 LGHNA and CDR2 YSLEER come from the germline V gene. The CDR3 runs to 21 residues. The ends were cut back, 0 bases at V and 0 bases at J, with 21 bases in the middle. The CDR3 reads CASSQESTVQGPLSGANVLTF. CDR3 nucleotides: TGCGCCAGCAGCCAAGAGTCCACGGTGCAGGGCCCCCTCTCTGGGGCCAACGTCCTGACTTTC.

V usage is TRBV12-1 and J usage is TRBJ1-3. TRBV12-1 is recorded as a pseudogene. This CDR3 has 18 residues. The CDR3 DNA reads TGTGCCAGCAGCTTAATTGCGACTCCTGCTTCCTCTGGAAACACCATATATTTT. As protein: CASSLIATPASSGNTIYF.

The chain couples TRBV4-3 to TRBJ2-3; the D is unclear. The ends were cut back, 4 bases at V and 4 bases at J, with 9 bases in the middle. The CDR3 loop spans 13 amino acids. Germline loops: CDR1 LGHNA, CDR2 YSLEER. The CDR3 nucleotides are TGCGCCAGCAGCCCACTCGACTCAGATACGCAGTATTTT. Its protein product is CASSPLDSDTQYF.

The rearrangement links TRBV5-1 to TRBJ2-7, with 7 bases that match TRBD2. The V segment lost 3 bases and the J segment 0 bases; nucleotides outside the gene matches: 3. The CDR3 has 14 amino acids. CDR1 is SGHRS, CDR2 YFSETQ, per germline. Written as DNA, the CDR3 is TGCGCCAGCAGCTCGTCTAGCGGCTCCTACGAGCAGTACTTC. Translation gives CASSSSSGSYEQYF.

J is TRBJ2-7 and V is TRBV4-2, with D unresolved. V was pared by 4 bases and J by 5 bases, with 9 bases between. This CDR3 spans 12 amino acids. Germline V gene data show CDR1 as LGHNA and CDR2 as YNFKEQ. CDR3: CASSPRRDEQYF. Written as DNA, the CDR3 is TGTGCCAGCAGCCCCCGCCGGGACGAGCAGTACTTC.

The sample holds one count of this clone. The chain recombines TRBV7-3 with TRBJ2-3, with D tentatively TRBD1 (7 bases). The length of the CDR3 is 15 residues. The V gene's germline CDR1 is SGHTA and CDR2 FQGTGA. V dropped 5 bases and J dropped 6 bases, with 18 bases sitting between them. The CDR3 nucleotides are TGTGCCAGCAGCCGCAGGGGGGTCGGCGGGGATACGCAGTATTTT. It yields the protein CASSRRGVGGDTQYF.

The chain employs TRBV5-5 and TRBJ2-3, with 8 bases identical to TRBD2. Germline V gene lookup returns CDR1 SGHKS and CDR2 YYEKEE (reference sequence). The CDR3 contains 19 residues. J lost 4 bases, V lost 0 bases, and 16 bases had no gene match. CDR3 DNA: TGTGCCAGCAGCTTGGCCCGATGGGGTGCGGGGGGCCCACCAGATACGCAGTATTTT. Its protein product is CASSLARWGAGGPPDTQYF.

Here the CDR3 reads CASSPLGQGLSSYNSPLHF. As DNA, the CDR3 is TGTGCCAGCTCACCACTTGGGCAGGGGCTAAGCTCCTATAATTCACCCCTCCACTTT. This chain joins TRBV18 and TRBJ1-6, with D perhaps TRBD1 (6 bases). The CDR3 totals 19 residues. V shed 1 base and J shed 0 bases, with 16 bases lying between them. CDR1 KGHSH and CDR2 LQKENI come from the germline V gene.

This clone was found once. The V and J genes are TRBV4-3 and TRBJ1-4; 8 nucleotides align to TRBD1. Germline lookup yields CDR1 LGHNA and CDR2 YSLEER. The ends lost 2 bases at V and 8 bases at J; junction bases unmatched: 10. This CDR3 is built from 16 residues. CDR3 region: CASSQQPGQGGEKLFF. For the CDR3, the DNA is TGCGCCAGCAGCCAACAACCAGGACAGGGCGGCGAAAAACTGTTTTTT.

The chain carries TRBV5-1 and TRBJ2-7; 8 positions agree with TRBD2. The germline V gene has CDR1 SGHRS and CDR2 YFSETQ. The J segment lost 3 bases and the V segment lost 0 bases, leaving 5 bases of the junction unmatched. This CDR3 region has 15 residues. The CDR3, as DNA: TGCGCCAGCAGCTTGGTTACTAGCGGATACTACGAGCAGTACTTC. It translates to CASSLVTSGYYEQYF.

The chain links TRBV6-6 to TRBJ2-1; 9 bases fit TRBD2. Germline V gene data show CDR1 as MNHNY and CDR2 as SVGAGI (reference sequence). V shed 6 bases and J 1 base; nucleotides not matched to a gene: 4. The CDR3 length is 15 residues. CDR3 protein: CASSQAGGSYNEQFF. In DNA form, the CDR3 reads TGTGCCAGCAGCCAGGCGGGGGGGTCCTACAATGAGCAGTTCTTC.

This chain links TRBV7-2 with TRBJ2-3, with a weak D call TRBD1 (6 bases). V lost 1 base to trimming and J lost 5 bases, with 7 bases between them. Germline assignment: CDR1 SGHTA and CDR2 FQGNSA. This CDR3 is 13 amino acids long. CDR3 residues: CASSLEGEDTQYF. In nucleotides, the CDR3 is TGTGCCAGCAGCTTAGAGGGGGAAGATACGCAGTATTTT.

This clone showed up just a few times. V usage is TRBV28 and J usage is TRBJ1-2, with TRBD1 matching over 7 bases. Unmatched junction bases numbered 0, after V lost 5 bases and J lost 3 bases. Germline loops: CDR1 MDHEN, CDR2 SYDVKM. The CDR3 runs 12 residues. CDR3 amino acids: CASSGQDYGYTF. In DNA form, the CDR3 reads TGTGCCAGCAGTGGACAGGACTATGGCTACACCTTC.

This chain uses TRBV13 with TRBJ2-3; maybe TRBD1 (5 bases). V lost 5 bases and J lost 2, with 11 bases in between. The CDR3 runs to 14 residues. Germline values: CDR1 PRHDT, CDR2 FYEKMQ (reference sequence). The DNA of the CDR3 is TGTGCCAGCAGCCTCGGACACAACACAGATACGCAGTATTTT. Encoded protein: CASSLGHNTDTQYF.